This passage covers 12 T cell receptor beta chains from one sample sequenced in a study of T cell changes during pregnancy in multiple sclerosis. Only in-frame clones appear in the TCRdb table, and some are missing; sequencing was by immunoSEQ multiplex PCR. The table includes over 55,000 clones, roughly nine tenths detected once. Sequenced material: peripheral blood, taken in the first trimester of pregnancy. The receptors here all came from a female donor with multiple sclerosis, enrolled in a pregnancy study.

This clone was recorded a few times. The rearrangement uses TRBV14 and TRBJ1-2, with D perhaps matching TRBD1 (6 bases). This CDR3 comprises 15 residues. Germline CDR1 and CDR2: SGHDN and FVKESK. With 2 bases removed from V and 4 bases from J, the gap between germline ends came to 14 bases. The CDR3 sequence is CASSQTVDRTYGYTF. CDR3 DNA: TGTGCCAGCAGCCAAACTGTAGACAGGACCTATGGCTACACCTTC.

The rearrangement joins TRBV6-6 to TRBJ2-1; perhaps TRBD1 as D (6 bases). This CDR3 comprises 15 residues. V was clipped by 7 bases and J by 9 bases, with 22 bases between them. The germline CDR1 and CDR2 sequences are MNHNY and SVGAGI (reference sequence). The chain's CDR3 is CASISWDQGLPEQFF. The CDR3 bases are TGTGCCAGCATTTCATGGGACCAGGGGTTGCCTGAGCAGTTCTTC.

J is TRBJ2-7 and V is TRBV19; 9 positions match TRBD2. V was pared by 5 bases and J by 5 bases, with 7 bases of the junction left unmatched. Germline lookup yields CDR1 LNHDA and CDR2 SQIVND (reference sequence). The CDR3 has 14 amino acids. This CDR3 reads CASSVSGSPDEQYF. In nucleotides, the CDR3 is TGTGCCAGTAGTGTTAGCGGGAGTCCGGACGAGCAGTACTTC.

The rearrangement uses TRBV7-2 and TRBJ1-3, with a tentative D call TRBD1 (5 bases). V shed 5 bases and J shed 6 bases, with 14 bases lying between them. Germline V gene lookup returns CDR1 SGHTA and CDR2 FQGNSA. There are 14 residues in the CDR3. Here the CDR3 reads CASSPGAVLNTIYF. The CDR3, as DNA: TGTGCCAGCAGCCCTGGGGCAGTGTTAAACACCATATATTTT.

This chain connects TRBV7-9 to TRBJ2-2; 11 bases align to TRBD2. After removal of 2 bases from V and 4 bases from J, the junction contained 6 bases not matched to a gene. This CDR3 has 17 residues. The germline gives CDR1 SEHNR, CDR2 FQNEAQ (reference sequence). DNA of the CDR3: TGTGCCAGCAGCTTAAGTCTAGCGGGGGGAAGCACCGGGGAGCTGTTTTTT. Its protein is CASSLSLAGGSTGELFF.

The chain's CDR3 is CASSPGGPTATNEKLFF. DNA of the CDR3: TGTGCCAGCTCACCAGGGGGCCCGACTGCAACTAATGAAAAACTGTTTTTT. The chain carries TRBV18 and TRBJ1-4, with D maybe TRBD1 (6 bases). V was pared by 2 bases and J by 0 bases, with 13 bases between. CDR1 and CDR2 (germline): KGHSH, LQKENI. The CDR3 loop spans 17 amino acids.

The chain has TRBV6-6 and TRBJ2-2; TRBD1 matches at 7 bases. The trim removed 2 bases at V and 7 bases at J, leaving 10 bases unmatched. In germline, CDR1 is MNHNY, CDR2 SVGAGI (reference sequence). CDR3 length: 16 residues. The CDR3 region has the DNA TGTGCCAGCAGTTACCCGCGCGCACAGGGGATCGGGGAGCTGTTTTTT. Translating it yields CASSYPRAQGIGELFF.

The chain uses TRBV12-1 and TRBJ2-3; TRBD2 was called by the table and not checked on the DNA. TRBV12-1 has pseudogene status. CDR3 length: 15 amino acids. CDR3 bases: TGTGCCAGCAGCTTTGTTGCGGGAGGGCCAGATACGCAGTATTTT. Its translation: CASSFVAGGPDTQYF.

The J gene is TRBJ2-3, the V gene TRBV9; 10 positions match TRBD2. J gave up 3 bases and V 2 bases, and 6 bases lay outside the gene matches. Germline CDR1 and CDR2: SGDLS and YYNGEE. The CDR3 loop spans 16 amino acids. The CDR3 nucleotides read TGTGCCAGCAGCGTGGGGACTAGCGAGGCGACAGATACGCAGTATTTT. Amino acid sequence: CASSVGTSEATDTQYF.

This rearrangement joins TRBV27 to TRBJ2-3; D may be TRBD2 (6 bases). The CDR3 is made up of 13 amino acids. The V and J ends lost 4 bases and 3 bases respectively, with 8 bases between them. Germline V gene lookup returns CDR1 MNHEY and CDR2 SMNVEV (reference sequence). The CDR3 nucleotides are TGTGCCAGCAGTTCGGGGGTTACAGATACGCAGTATTTT. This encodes CASSSGVTDTQYF.

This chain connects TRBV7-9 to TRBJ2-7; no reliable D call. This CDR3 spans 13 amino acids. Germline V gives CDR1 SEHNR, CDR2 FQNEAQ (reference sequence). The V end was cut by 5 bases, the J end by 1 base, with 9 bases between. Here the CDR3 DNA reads TGTGCCAGCAGCCCTCCCGGTTCCTACGAGCAGTACTTC. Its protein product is CASSPPGSYEQYF.

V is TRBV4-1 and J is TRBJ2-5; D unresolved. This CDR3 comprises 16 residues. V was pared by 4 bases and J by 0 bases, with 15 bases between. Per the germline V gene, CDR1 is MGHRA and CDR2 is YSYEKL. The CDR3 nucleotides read TGCGCCAGCAGCCCAGAATTGGGCTGGGACCAAGAGACCCAGTACTTC. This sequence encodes CASSPELGWDQETQYF.